This TCR beta chain was retrieved from a study of CD8 T cell repertoires and HIV-1 epitope variants. Overall study context: Separate wells received one of Twenty-five Gag or Nef variant peptides. The baseline condition was 1M T cells left uncultured.

On this clone: Its antigen remains unknown.

TCRdb's table, derived via immunoSEQ multiplex PCR, lists solely in-frame clones and lacks some. The sample holds 5,000 to 8,000 clones, around 68% seen once. V was cut by 6 bases and J by 0 bases, with 15 bases left in between. Germline CDR1 and CDR2: SNHLY and FYNNEI. This CDR3 contains 17 residues. The receptor's source is a male donor with HIV. The gene calls are TRBV2 and TRBJ2-6; possible D gene TRBD1, 5 bases. What was sequenced was cultured CD8+ T cells derived from PBMCs. This CDR3 is CASSETAEVSGANVLTF. The CDR3 nucleotides are TGTGCCAGCAGCGAGACAGCCGAAGTCTCTGGGGCCAACGTCCTGACTTTC.